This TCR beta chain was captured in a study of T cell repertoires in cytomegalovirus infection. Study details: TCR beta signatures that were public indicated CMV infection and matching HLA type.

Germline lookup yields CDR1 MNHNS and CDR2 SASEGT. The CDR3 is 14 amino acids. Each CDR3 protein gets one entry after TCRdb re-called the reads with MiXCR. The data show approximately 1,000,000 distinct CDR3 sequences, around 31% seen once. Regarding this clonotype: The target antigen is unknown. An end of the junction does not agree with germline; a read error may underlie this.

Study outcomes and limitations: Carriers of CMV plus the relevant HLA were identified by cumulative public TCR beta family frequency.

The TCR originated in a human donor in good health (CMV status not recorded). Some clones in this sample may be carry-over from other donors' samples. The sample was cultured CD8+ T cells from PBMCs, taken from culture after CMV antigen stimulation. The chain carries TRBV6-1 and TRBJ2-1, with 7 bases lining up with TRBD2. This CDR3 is CANSDKRGYNEQFF. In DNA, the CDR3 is TGTGCCAACAGTGATAAGCGGGGCTACAATGAGCAGTTCTTC.